This T cell receptor beta chain was documented in a study of CD8 T cells in Susac syndrome (dated by TCRdb to the late 2010s). In terms of the full investigation: Repertoire sequencing was used to test whether CD8+ T cell activation and differentiation in Susac syndrome was antigen driven.

What the work shows at the level of the full study, not this receptor alone: The number of individuals in the TCR sequencing and HLA analysis was recognized as being relatively small.

RNA was extracted with the RNeasy kit and 0.5 to 1 ug was reverse transcribed using random hexamers. The immunoSEQ multiplex PCR assay, covering 54 Vbeta and 13 Jbeta segments, was used to amplify TCR beta CDR3 regions. Bias from PCR amplification was corrected by using a synthetic template baseline for primer optimization and for computational correction. The original pipeline was this. Reads were annotated to V, D and J genes according to IMGT and were analyzed with immunoSEQ Analyzer, with only productive sequences retained. Clonality was calculated as one minus the Shannon entropy normalized by log2 of the number of productive unique sequences. For each patient and control, public and private clones were evaluated among the 100 most prevalent clones. Clones were defined as Susac-specific when absent from the healthy and MS cohorts, from about 1,100 published viral clones and from other ImmuneACCESS disease sequences. TCRdb redid the processing of the public reads, applying fastp at Q25 and MiXCR, and retained in-frame beta chains. Each CDR3 protein appears once, grouped with its most common genes and DNA. It is TCRdb's table, rather than the study itself, that gives the V and J calls and clone size. This sample has 150,000 to 200,000 distinct CDR3 sequences in its table, and 94% of those were observed once. The ten largest clones add up to over 0.09% of the sample.

V loses 2 bases of germline sequence and J loses 3 bases, and the interval between the two ends is 9 bases. From cysteine to phenylalanine, the CDR3 is 15 amino acids long. Kept here is only the CDR3 DNA, which spans 45 bases and is read in frame from base 1. Looking up the germline V gene (reference sequence) yields CDR1 SGHKS and CDR2 YYEKEE. High-throughput TCR beta sequencing profiled peripheral blood CD8+ and CD4+ T cells from healthy donors, Susac syndrome patients and multiple sclerosis patients. Treatment-naive patients with stable or active relapsing-remitting disease fulfilling revised McDonald criteria were used as multiple sclerosis controls. CD8+ TEMRA cells were enriched by FACS, while bulk CD8+ and CD4+ T cells were purified by magnetic negative isolation. Blood was collected in EDTA tubes and processed within 24 hours, with PBMCs isolated through density gradient centrifugation. PBMCs intended for TCR sequencing were cryopreserved in liquid nitrogen and thawed later in a water bath at 37 degrees C. Purity of sorted or isolated CD4+, CD8+ and CD8+ TEMRA cells was at least 90%.

Of note for this clonotype: This clone's antigen is unknown. No qualities accompany the bases; no much larger clone lies one base away.

The sample consisted of CD4+ T cells from PBMCs. In this chain, TRBV5-5 is recombined with TRBJ2-6; a weak D assignment points to TRBD1 (6 bases agree). The sequence was obtained from a human donor with multiple sclerosis. The sequenced DNA is TGTGCCAGCAGCTTCCAGGGGTATGGGGCCAACGTCCTGACTTTC. The translation is CASSFQGYGANVLTF.